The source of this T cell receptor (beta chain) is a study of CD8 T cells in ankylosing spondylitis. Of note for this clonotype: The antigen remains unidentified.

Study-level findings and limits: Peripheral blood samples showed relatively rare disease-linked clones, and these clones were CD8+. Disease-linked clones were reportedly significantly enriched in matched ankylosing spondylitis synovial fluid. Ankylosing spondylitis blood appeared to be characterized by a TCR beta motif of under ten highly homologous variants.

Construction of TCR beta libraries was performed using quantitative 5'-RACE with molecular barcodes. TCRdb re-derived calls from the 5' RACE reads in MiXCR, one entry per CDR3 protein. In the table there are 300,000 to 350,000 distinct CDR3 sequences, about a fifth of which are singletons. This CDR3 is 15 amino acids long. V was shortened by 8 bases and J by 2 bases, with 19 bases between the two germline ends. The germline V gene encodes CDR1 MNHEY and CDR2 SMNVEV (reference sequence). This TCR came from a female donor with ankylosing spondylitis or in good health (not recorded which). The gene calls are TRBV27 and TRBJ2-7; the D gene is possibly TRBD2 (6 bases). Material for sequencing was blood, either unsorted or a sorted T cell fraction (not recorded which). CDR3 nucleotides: TGTGCCAGCTCCGGGCATGGGGACTTCACCTACGAGCAGTACTTC. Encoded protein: CASSGHGDFTYEQYF.